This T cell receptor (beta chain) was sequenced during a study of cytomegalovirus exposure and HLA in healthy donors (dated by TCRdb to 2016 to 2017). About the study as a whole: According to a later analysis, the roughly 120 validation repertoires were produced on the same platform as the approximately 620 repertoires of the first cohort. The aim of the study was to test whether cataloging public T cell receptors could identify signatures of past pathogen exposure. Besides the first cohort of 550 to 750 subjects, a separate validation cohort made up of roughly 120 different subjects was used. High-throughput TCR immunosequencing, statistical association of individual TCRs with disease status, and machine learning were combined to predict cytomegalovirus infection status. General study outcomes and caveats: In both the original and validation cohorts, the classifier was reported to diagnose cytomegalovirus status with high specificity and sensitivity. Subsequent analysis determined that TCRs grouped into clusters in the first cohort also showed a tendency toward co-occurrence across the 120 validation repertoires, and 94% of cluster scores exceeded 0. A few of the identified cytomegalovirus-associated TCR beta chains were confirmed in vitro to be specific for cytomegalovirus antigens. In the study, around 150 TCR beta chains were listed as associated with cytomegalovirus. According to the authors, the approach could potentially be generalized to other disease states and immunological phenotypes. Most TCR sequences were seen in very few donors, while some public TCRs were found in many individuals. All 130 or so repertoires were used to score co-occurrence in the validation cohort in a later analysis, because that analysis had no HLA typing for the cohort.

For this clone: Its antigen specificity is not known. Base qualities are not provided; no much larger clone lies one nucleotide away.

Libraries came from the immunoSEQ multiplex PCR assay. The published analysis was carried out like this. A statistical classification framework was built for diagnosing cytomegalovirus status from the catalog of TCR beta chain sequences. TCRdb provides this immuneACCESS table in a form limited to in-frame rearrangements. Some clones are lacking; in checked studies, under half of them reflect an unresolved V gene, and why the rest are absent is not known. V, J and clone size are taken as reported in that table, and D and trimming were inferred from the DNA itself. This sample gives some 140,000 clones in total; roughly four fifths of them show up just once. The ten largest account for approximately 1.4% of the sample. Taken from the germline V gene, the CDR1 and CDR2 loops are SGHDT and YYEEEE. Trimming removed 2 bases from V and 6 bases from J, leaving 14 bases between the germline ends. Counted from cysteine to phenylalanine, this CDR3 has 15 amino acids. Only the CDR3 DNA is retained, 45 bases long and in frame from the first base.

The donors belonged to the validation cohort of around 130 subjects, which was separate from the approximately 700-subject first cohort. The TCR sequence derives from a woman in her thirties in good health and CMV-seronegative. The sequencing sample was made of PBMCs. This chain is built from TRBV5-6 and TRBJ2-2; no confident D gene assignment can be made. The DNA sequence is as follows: TGTGCCAGCAGCTTTGGGCCAGATCGAGCCGGGGAGCTGTTTTTT. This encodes CASSFGPDRAGELFF. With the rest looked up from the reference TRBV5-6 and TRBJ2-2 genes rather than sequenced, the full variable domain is DAGVTQSPTHLIKTRGQQVTLRCSPKSGHDTVSWYQQALGQGPQFIFQYYEEEERQRGNFPDRFSGHQFPNYSSELNVNALLLGDSALYLCASSFGPDRAGELFFGEGSRLTVL.